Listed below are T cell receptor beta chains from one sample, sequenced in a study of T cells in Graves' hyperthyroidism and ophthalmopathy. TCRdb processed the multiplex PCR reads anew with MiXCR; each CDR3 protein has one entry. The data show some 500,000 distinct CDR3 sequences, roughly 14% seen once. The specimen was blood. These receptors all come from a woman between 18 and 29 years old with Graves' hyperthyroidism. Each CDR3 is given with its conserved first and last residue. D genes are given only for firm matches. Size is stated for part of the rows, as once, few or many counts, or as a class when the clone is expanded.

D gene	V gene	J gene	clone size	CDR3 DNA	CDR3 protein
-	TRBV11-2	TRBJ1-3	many	TGTGCCAGCAGCTTAGCCGACTTCTGGACCTCTGGAAACACCATATATTTT	CASSLADFWTSGNTIYF
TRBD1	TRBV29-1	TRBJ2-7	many	TGCAGCGTGCACCCGGGACAGGGCTGGCCGTTTGGCGAGCAGTACTTC	CSVHPGQGWPFGEQYF
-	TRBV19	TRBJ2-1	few	TGTGCCACCCTGGGGGGCCCCTACAATGAGCAGTTCTTC	CATLGGPYNEQFF
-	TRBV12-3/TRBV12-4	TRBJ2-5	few	TGTGCCAGCAGTTTAGTTGTAGCCGGTGGGGCCCAGTACTTC	CASSLVVAGGAQYF
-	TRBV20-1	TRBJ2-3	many	TGCAGTGCCGACACAGATACGCAGTATTTT	CSADTDTQYF
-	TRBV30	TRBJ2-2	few	TGTGCCTGGAGTCCCCCCAGGGGGGAGTTAATTCACGAGCTGTTTTTT	CAWSPPRGELIHELFF
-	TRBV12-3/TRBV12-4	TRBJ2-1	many	TGTGCCAGCAGCCCTCCGGGACTCAGCTCCTACAATGAGCAGTTCTTC	CASSPPGLSSYNEQFF
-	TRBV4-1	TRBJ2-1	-	TGCGCCAGCAGCCAAGAAACCAGGGGAGGGTCCTACAATGAGCAGTTCTTC	CASSQETRGGSYNEQFF
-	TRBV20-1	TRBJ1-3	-	TGCAGTTCTGGCTGGCCAGGGGGAAACACCATATATTTT	CSSGWPGGNTIYF
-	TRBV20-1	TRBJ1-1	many	TGCAGCGGCTCGGGAGGGGGGACTGAAGCTTTCTTT	CSGSGGGTEAFF
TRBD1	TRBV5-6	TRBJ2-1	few	TGTGCCAGTATCGAGGGACAGGGGGCTTACAATGAGCAGTTCTTC	CASIEGQGAYNEQFF
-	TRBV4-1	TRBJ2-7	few	TGCGCCAGCAGCCAAGAGTTTCGGGAGTATCTATACGAGCAGTACTTC	CASSQEFREYLYEQYF
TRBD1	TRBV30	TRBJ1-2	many	TGTGCCTGGACTCTTATCGGGACAGGCTATGGCTACACCTTC	CAWTLIGTGYGYTF
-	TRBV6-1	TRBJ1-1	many	TGTGCCAGCAGCTGGGGGATATCCACTGAAGCTTTCTTT	CASSWGISTEAFF
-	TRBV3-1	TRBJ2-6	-	TGTGCCAGCAGCCAAGGCTACTCTGGGGCCAACGTCCTGACTTTC	CASSQGYSGANVLTF
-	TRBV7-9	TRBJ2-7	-	TGTGCCAGCAGCCCTAGGGATCAATACGAGCAGTACTTC	CASSPRDQYEQYF
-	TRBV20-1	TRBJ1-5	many	TGCAGTGCTAGAGTGAGGGAATCGTTTTTTCAGCCCCAGCATTTT	CSARVRESFFQPQHF
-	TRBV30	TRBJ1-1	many	TGTGCCTGGAACTCGGGGGGGGCAGGAGAAGCTTTCTTT	CAWNSGGAGEAFF
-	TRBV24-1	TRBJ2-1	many	TGTGCCACCAGTGATTTCAACAGGAATGAGCAGTTCTTC	CATSDFNRNEQFF
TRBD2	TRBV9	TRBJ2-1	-	TGTGCCAGCAGCGTAGAAGGTTCGGGGCTAGCGGGAGACAATGAGCAGTTCTTC	CASSVEGSGLAGDNEQFF
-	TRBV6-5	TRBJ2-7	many	TGTGCCAGCAGTTACTCGGTCAGGTACCAATACGAGCAGTACTTC	CASSYSVRYQYEQYF
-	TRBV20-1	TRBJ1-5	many	TGCAGTGCTAGAGGGACGGTGAATCAGCCCCAGCATTTT	CSARGTVNQPQHF
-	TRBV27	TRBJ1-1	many	TGTGCCAGCAGTTTGGCAAGGAGAAACACTGAAGCTTTCTTT	CASSLARRNTEAFF
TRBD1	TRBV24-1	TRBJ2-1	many	TGTGCCACCAGTGATGACAGGGGCCGGTCCTACAATGAGCAGTTCTTC	CATSDDRGRSYNEQFF
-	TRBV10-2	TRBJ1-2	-	TGCGCCAGCAGTGGATCAGCTAACTATGGCTACACCTTC	CASSGSANYGYTF
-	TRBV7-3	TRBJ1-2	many	TGTGCCAGCAGCTCAGACGGAAACTATGGCTACACCTTC	CASSSDGNYGYTF
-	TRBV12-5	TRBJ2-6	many	TGTGCTAGTGGTAATCCTGTCGGACAGAGCTCTGGGGCCAACGTCCTGACTTTC	CASGNPVGQSSGANVLTF
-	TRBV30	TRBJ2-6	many	TGTGCCTGGAGGAATTTACTCTCTGGGGCCAACGTCCTGACTTTC	CAWRNLLSGANVLTF
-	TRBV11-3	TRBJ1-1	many	TGTGCCAGCAGCTTAGCTGCTATGGGCCTCCCGAACACTGAAGCTTTCTTT	CASSLAAMGLPNTEAFF
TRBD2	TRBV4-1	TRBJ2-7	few	TGCGCCAGCAGCCCAGGACTAGCGGGAGATAGGTACGAGCAGTACTTC	CASSPGLAGDRYEQYF
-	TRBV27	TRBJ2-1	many	TGTGCCAGCAGTTCCCGTATAATCGATGAGCAGTTCTTC	CASSSRIIDEQFF
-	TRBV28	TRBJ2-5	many	TGTGCCAGCAGTTTAAATGGAGAGACCCAGTACTTC	CASSLNGETQYF
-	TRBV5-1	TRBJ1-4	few	TGCGCCAGCAGCCCGGGAGGGGACCGAACTAATGAAAAACTGTTTTTT	CASSPGGDRTNEKLFF
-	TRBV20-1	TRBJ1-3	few	TGCAGTGCTTCCCCGAGGGGAGCCTACTCTGGAAACACCATATATTTT	CSASPRGAYSGNTIYF
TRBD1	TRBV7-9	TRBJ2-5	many	TGTGCCAGCAGCTTAAGACAGGGTCAAGAGACCCAGTACTTC	CASSLRQGQETQYF
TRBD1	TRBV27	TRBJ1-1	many	TGTGCCAGCAGTATATCGCCGGGACAGGGTATGAGCACTGAAGCTTTCTTT	CASSISPGQGMSTEAFF
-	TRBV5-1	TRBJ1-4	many	TGCGCCAGCAGCCCCGAATGGGATGAAAAACTGTTTTTT	CASSPEWDEKLFF
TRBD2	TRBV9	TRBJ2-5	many	TGTGCCAGCAGCGAGGGACTAGCGGGAGGGGTAGGGGAGACCCAGTACTTC	CASSEGLAGGVGETQYF
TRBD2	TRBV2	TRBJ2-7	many	TGTGCCAGCAGTGAAGTAGCGGGAGAAAACCACGAGCAGTACTTC	CASSEVAGENHEQYF
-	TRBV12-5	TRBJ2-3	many	TGTGCTAGTGGCCCCCTGGGAGCAACAGATACGCAGTATTTT	CASGPLGATDTQYF
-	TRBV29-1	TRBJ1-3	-	TGCAGCGGACAACAGAGCTCTGGAAACACCATATATTTT	CSGQQSSGNTIYF
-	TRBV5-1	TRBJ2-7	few	TGCGCCAGCAGCTTACGACTTGCTTCCTACGAGCAGTACTTC	CASSLRLASYEQYF
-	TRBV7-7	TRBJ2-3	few	TGTGCTAGCAGTACGGGGGTCACTAGCACAGATACGCAGTATTTT	CASSTGVTSTDTQYF
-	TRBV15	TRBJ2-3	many	TGTGCCACCCTCCGCGGCTCGACAGATACGCAGTATTTT	CATLRGSTDTQYF
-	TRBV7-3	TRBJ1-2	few	TGTGCCAGCAGCTTAAACGGCGGCGCGAACTATGGCTACACCTTC	CASSLNGGANYGYTF
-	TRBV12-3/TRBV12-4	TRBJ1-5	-	TGTGTCAGCAGTTTAGGGACGGTTAGCAATCAGCCCCAGCATTTT	CVSSLGTVSNQPQHF
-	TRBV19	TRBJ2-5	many	TGTGCCAGTAGGCACAGGCTCGGCGAAGAGACCCAGTACTTC	CASRHRLGEETQYF
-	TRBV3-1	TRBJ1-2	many	TGTGCCAGCAGCCAGATCACTTTGTATGGCTACACCTTC	CASSQITLYGYTF
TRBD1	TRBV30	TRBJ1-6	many	TGTGCCTGGAGGAGCCCAGGGGGCTCACCCCTCCACTTT	CAWRSPGGSPLHF
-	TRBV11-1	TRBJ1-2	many	TGTGCCAGCAGCTCCGGCCCAGGGGCAGGGGATGGCTACACCTTC	CASSSGPGAGDGYTF
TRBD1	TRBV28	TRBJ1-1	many	TGTGCCAGCAGTTCCGGGACAGCGGCCACTGAAGCTTTCTTT	CASSSGTAATEAFF
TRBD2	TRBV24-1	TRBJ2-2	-	TGTGCCACCAGTGGTAGCGGGAGCGATCACACCGGGGAGCTGTTTTTT	CATSGSGSDHTGELFF
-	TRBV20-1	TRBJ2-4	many	TGCAGTGCCACGGAGAGGGTAAACATTCAGTACTTC	CSATERVNIQYF
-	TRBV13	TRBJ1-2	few	TGTGCCAGCAGCTTAGGCGGAGGAAGACACTATGGCTACACCTTC	CASSLGGGRHYGYTF
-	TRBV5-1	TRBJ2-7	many	TGCGCCAGCAGCTTGGCCCCGGCCGGCGAGCAGTACTTC	CASSLAPAGEQYF
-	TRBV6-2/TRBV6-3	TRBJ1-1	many	TGTGCCACAACACCCGGAAGGGGGAACACTGAAGCTTTCTTT	CATTPGRGNTEAFF
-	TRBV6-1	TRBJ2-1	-	TGTGCCGGGACGTCCCCGGAATCCTACAATGAGCAGTTCTTC	CAGTSPESYNEQFF
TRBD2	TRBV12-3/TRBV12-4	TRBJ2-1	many	TGTGCCAGCAGCCTTAGACTAGCGGGACACAATGAGCAGTTCTTC	CASSLRLAGHNEQFF
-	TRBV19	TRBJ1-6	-	TGTGCCAGTAGTATCAGAGATAATTCACCCCTCCACTTT	CASSIRDNSPLHF
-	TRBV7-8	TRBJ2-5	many	TGTGCCAGCAGCCCTAGCTCGTCTCCCGCATCCTCCTACTTC	CASSPSSSPASSYF